This T cell receptor (beta chain) was sequenced in a study of beta chain features in type 1 diabetes (dated by TCRdb to 2017 to 2018). Some background on the complete study: Patients and healthy donors did not differ in mean age, gender distribution, total cell number or subset yield. Across all samples, 107,917,701 sorted cells were examined, and cell number per subset correlated strongly with RNA yield. Naive and central memory subsets were obtained from all 30 or so donors, but regulatory and stem cell-like memory subsets were isolated from only 8 patients and about 8 healthy donors. In the study, recently diagnosed type 1 diabetes patients and matched healthy donors were compared on the TCRB repertoires of their sorted circulating CD4+ T cell subsets.

Each donor gave one peripheral blood draw, averaging around 120 mL, which was collected into heparinised tubes. A BD FACSAria II was used to sort naive, central memory, regulatory and stem cell-like memory CD4+ T cells with a panel that included CD45RO, CCR7, CD25, CD127, CD95 and CD27. Every sorted population had a purity above 95%. PBMCs were separated immediately by Lymphoprep density gradient centrifugation and were stained directly, without being cultured. Samples were stained and sorted in pairs, with one healthy donor and one patient per experiment, so that batch effects were minimized. The High Capacity cDNA Reverse Transcription Kit was used to reverse transcribe all of the isolated RNA, meaning that expressed TCRB transcripts were what got sequenced. Deep immunoSEQ sequencing was performed on naive, central memory and regulatory T cell samples, with an average of roughly 3.6 million total reads per sample. After sorted cells were lysed in RLT buffer, RNA was extracted with DNase-treated RNeasy Micro or Mini kits, with the choice depending on cell number. To prevent cross-contamination, each cell subset was processed individually, whereas patient and healthy donor samples were processed jointly. TCRB sequences were amplified from cDNA with the immunoSEQ multiplex PCR, producing 87-bp fragments spanning the CDR3 region. The amplicons were sequenced using the Illumina HiSeq platform. Concerning the study's data processing: Synthetic template baselines were used to correct PCR bias computationally, reads within Hamming distance 2 were collapsed together, and singletons that could not be merged were discarded. Reads were aligned against IMGT to assign V, D and J genes, CDR3 length and insertions or deletions at six rearrangement sites. Within each subset, clonotype counts were normalized to sorted cell number, and only after that were true diversity and Gini coefficients computed with the tcR R package. The overlap coefficient, calculated on TCRB nucleotide sequences, was used to measure repertoire sharing. Out-of-frame TCRB sequences from naive cells were analyzed as a proxy for the pre-selection repertoire. TCRdb took this table from immuneACCESS and kept in-frame rearrangements with V and J called. Such tables lack part of the clones; where checked against another copy, unresolved V genes explain under half of the gap, and the rest is unexplained. For V, J and clone size, that table is used; D and trimming come from the DNA. Counted in this sample were under 400,000 clones; 10% to 15% of them appeared once. The leading ten clones occupy roughly 0.015% of the sample.

Study-level results and caveats: At VDJ recombination sites, patients with type 1 diabetes made fewer insertions and deleted more nucleotides, a pattern implying thymic rearrangement abnormalities. Because cDNA rather than genomic DNA was sequenced, highly expressing activated cells could have been over-represented, although no difference in activation and CD3 levels was found between groups. PCR might favor shorter templates, but patient and control samples were amplified and corrected together, so any skew would affect both groups equally. Naive, central memory and regulatory TCRB repertoires appeared more similar among patients than among healthy donors. In all four CD4+ subsets, TCRB CDR3 length was moderately but significantly shorter in type 1 diabetes patients. Because the HLA sub-analyses included only small numbers of individuals, any influence of HLA type on TCRB rearrangement was left unresolved.

There are 14 amino acids in the CDR3, from cysteine to phenylalanine inclusive. CDR3 DNA is the only sequence kept; it has 42 bases, read in frame from the first base. From V the trimming removes 6 bases and from J it removes 0 bases, while the gene matches leave 4 bases of the junction unaccounted for. Reading the germline V gene gives CDR1 SGDLS and CDR2 YYNGEE. Concerning this clone: The antigen it binds to is not known. Nothing much larger sits one base from this clone, and base qualities are not available.

The chain is encoded by TRBV9 joined to TRBJ2-3, with 7 bases aligning to TRBD1. The receptor was derived from a man aged 18-30 years in good health. Material for sequencing was naive CD4+ T cells from blood. Explained via the paper, the cell subset or site label denotes: true naive CD4+ T cells. The DNA reads TGTGCCAGCACTCCGGGACAGAGCACAGATACGCAGTATTTT. Translation gives CASTPGQSTDTQYF.